The rows below give T cell receptor beta chains drawn from one sample of a study of blood T cells in healthy people across ages. MiXCR was run by TCRdb on the 5' RACE reads, yielding one entry per CDR3 protein. The sample lists about 800,000 distinct CDR3 sequences; 20% to 30% were seen once. In addition, the sample was reused for a study of T cells of mothers and their children.

The source material was blood. All receptors derive from a boy younger than 18 in good health. Each CDR3 is given without its conserved first and last residue. The order of the fields is V gene, J gene, CDR3 protein.

v_call: TRBV6-2/TRBV6-3
j_call: TRBJ1-5
cdr3_aa: ASSYQIPGGNQPQH

v_call: TRBV28
j_call: TRBJ1-4
cdr3_aa: ASSTGPVEKLF

v_call: TRBV6-1
j_call: TRBJ1-1
cdr3_aa: ASSAGTGGLNTEAF

v_call: TRBV6-2/TRBV6-3
j_call: TRBJ2-7
cdr3_aa: ASSYSASAGHEQY

v_call: TRBV7-9
j_call: TRBJ2-7
cdr3_aa: ASSSGRYEQY

v_call: TRBV7-2
j_call: TRBJ2-5
cdr3_aa: ASRSGLRETQY

v_call: TRBV5-5
j_call: .
cdr3_aa: ASSLRLIFEQF

v_call: TRBV29-1
j_call: TRBJ1-2
cdr3_aa: SGGSNYGYT

v_call: TRBV2
j_call: TRBJ2-3
cdr3_aa: ASSHDREDTQY

v_call: TRBV9
j_call: TRBJ1-4
cdr3_aa: ASSLGRTTNEKLF

v_call: TRBV4-3
j_call: TRBJ2-5
cdr3_aa: ASSQEGRGGPETQY

v_call: TRBV6-6
j_call: TRBJ1-2
cdr3_aa: ASSSAGSYGYT

v_call: TRBV6-4
j_call: TRBJ2-1
cdr3_aa: ASSDTTNNEQF

v_call: TRBV29-1
j_call: TRBJ2-1
cdr3_aa: SAPGGGYYNEQF

v_call: TRBV20-1
j_call: TRBJ2-5
cdr3_aa: SAGWGQETQY

v_call: TRBV2
j_call: TRBJ1-2
cdr3_aa: TSSGGTTDNYGYT

v_call: TRBV13
j_call: .
cdr3_aa: ASSPGLAGVRTYEQY

v_call: TRBV7-6
j_call: TRBJ2-2
cdr3_aa: ASRPHTGTGGTGELF

v_call: TRBV11-1
j_call: TRBJ2-7
cdr3_aa: ASGLPGQAYEQY

v_call: TRBV28
j_call: TRBJ1-4
cdr3_aa: ASSPFLGKLF

v_call: TRBV7-9
j_call: TRBJ2-3
cdr3_aa: ASSFDSRGDTQY

v_call: TRBV7-2
j_call: TRBJ1-3
cdr3_aa: ASSLALGPGNTIY

v_call: TRBV7-2
j_call: TRBJ2-5
cdr3_aa: ASSLGRKRTQETQY

v_call: TRBV6-2/TRBV6-3
j_call: TRBJ1-6
cdr3_aa: ASSYRGLSNSPLH

v_call: TRBV12-3/TRBV12-4
j_call: TRBJ1-1
cdr3_aa: ASFEGNLIAF

v_call: TRBV29-1
j_call: TRBJ2-1
cdr3_aa: SVGGTGGSYNEQF

v_call: TRBV19
j_call: TRBJ2-5
cdr3_aa: ASSIGGLAGETQY

v_call: TRBV6-2/TRBV6-3
j_call: TRBJ2-7
cdr3_aa: ASSYSGTAYEQY

v_call: TRBV18
j_call: TRBJ2-3
cdr3_aa: ASSRGTVSTDTQY

v_call: TRBV7-6
j_call: TRBJ1-3
cdr3_aa: ASSLGVNPRGNTIY